This TCR beta chain was captured by sequencing in a study of T-cell memory formation after mild COVID-19. The wider study: There were largely donor-specific TCR clusters.

Note on this clonotype: Its target is unknown.

Germline V lookup: CDR1 LNHNV, CDR2 YYDKDF (reference sequence). Trimming removed 1 base from V and 1 base from J, with 8 bases in between. This CDR3 has 14 residues. The study's findings and limits: Memory from before infection featured some responding clones, which suggests cross-reactive memory joined. Clones contracting day 15 to 85 were balanced CD4/CD8; later expanders leaned CD4+.

It was 5'RACE with constant-segment primers that produced the TCR alpha and TCR beta cDNA libraries, which carried sample barcodes and UMIs. Using its own MiXCR run on the 5' RACE reads, TCRdb lists one record per CDR3 protein. The top ten hold over 9% of the sample, which has hundreds of thousands of distinct CDR3 sequences, 15% to 20% seen once. The sample comprised PBMCs or a T cell subset sorted from them (not recorded which). The clonotype originates from an adult woman who had mild COVID-19 (a few samples of this study predate the infection). Cell type and time point are not known. The chain joins TRBV15 to TRBJ2-7; TRBD2 might be the D (5 bases). CDR3 protein: CATSRVTGSYEQYF. The CDR3 DNA reads as TGTGCCACCAGCAGAGTAACGGGGTCCTACGAGCAGTACTTC. Combining the CDR3 with reference TRBV15 and TRBJ2-7 gives the whole variable domain DAMVIQNPRYQVTQFGKPVTLSCSQTLNHNVMYWYQQKSSQAPKLLFHYYDKDFNNEADTPDNFQSRRPNTSFCFLDIRSPGLGDTAMYLCATSRVTGSYEQYFGPGTRLTVT.